These 2 T cell receptor beta chains share one sample of origin, sequenced in a study of Ad26.COV2.S vaccination and SARS-CoV-2 variants. Measured with immunoSEQ multiplex PCR; TCRdb has only the in-frame clones, and not every one. Of 440,000 or so clones in the sample, 89% were seen once. The treatment was: around 19 received Ad26.COV2.S at low or high dose, single or two shots; several received placebo; per-sample allocation not given. On day 63 after the first injection, vaccine and placebo recipients gave samples. This specimen was peripheral blood, taken in a trial of Ad26.COV2.S vaccine versus placebo. Source of these receptors: a person between 18 and 65 years old who received the Ad26.COV2.S COVID-19 vaccine or a placebo.

The chain has TRBV7-3 and TRBJ2-6; D remains unclear. V shed 3 bases and J shed 4 bases, with 13 bases lying between them. The germline V gene encodes CDR1 SGHTA and CDR2 FQGTGA. The CDR3 is 16 residues long. The CDR3 DNA sequence: TGTGCCAGCAGCTTGAGCCCTGGGGTCGGGGCCAACGTCCTGACTTTC. Translation: CASSLSPGVGANVLTF.

The chain recombines TRBV5-6 with TRBJ2-3; 14 nucleotides agree with TRBD2. In germline, CDR1 is SGHDT, CDR2 YYEEEE. The CDR3 consists of 18 residues. V gave up 4 bases and J gave up 0 bases; unmatched junction bases: 7. The CDR3 DNA follows: TGTGCCAGCAGCCCCGGGACTAGCGGGAGACTTAGCACAGATACGCAGTATTTT. This gives the protein CASSPGTSGRLSTDTQYF. Supplemented by reference TRBV5-6 and TRBJ2-3, the full variable domain reads DAGVTQSPTHLIKTRGQQVTLRCSPKSGHDTVSWYQQALGQGPQFIFQYYEEEERQRGNFPDRFSGHQFPNYSSELNVNALLLGDSALYLCASSPGTSGRLSTDTQYFGPGTRLTVL.